Following are 28 T cell receptor beta chains from one sample sequenced in a study of chemoradiotherapy in HPV16-positive cancers. The table came from immunoSEQ multiplex PCR; TCRdb's copy has only in-frame clones and leaves some out. The sample shows roughly 4,700 clones, about 76% of them seen only once. The sequences come from tumor tissue, collected from a patient who underwent chemoradiotherapy. The source is a human donor with HPV-associated anogenital cancer.

The chain is built from TRBV13 and TRBJ1-2; the D gene is possibly TRBD1 (6 bases). The germline CDR1 and CDR2 sequences are PRHDT and FYEKMQ (reference sequence). The CDR3 runs to 13 residues. Trimming took 7 bases from V and 5 from J, leaving 14 bases between them. CDR3 nucleotide sequence: TGTGCCAGCACCTACCGGGACAAATATGGCTACACCTTC. It yields the protein CASTYRDKYGYTF.

The CDR3 sequence: CATSRDLVAGDLEQFF. The CDR3 region has the DNA TGTGCCACCAGCAGAGATCTGGTAGCGGGAGATCTTGAGCAGTTCTTC. V is TRBV15 and J is TRBJ2-1; 9 bases match TRBD2. Trimming cost V 0 bases and J 9 bases; bases outside gene matches: 9. The CDR3 length is 16 residues. Germline values: CDR1 LNHNV, CDR2 YYDKDF (reference sequence).

This chain links TRBV6-1 with TRBJ1-1, with D maybe TRBD1 (6 bases). Germline loops: CDR1 MNHNS, CDR2 SASEGT. V was cut by 4 bases and J by 1 base, with 10 bases left in between. The CDR3 spans 14 residues. CDR3 DNA sequence: TGTGCCAGCAGTGCGACAGGCGAGAACACTGAAGCTTTCTTT. Translation gives CASSATGENTEAFF.

The rearrangement uses TRBV28 and TRBJ1-2; D remains ambiguous. Germline lookup yields CDR1 MDHEN and CDR2 SYDVKM. This CDR3 contains 12 residues. V lost 6 bases and J 4 bases, leaving 9 bases between the germline ends. CDR3 in DNA: TGTGCCAGCAGCCGACGGGGCTATGGCTACACCTTC. The encoded protein is CASSRRGYGYTF.

This chain links TRBV5-4 with TRBJ2-7, with D possibly matching TRBD2 (6 bases). This CDR3 contains 14 residues. CDR1 SGHNT and CDR2 YYREEE come from the germline V gene (reference sequence). The V and J ends lost 4 bases and 6 bases respectively, with 17 bases between them. The DNA of the CDR3 is TGTGCCAGCAGCCCGGAGGGCCTGGAGGCCGAGCAGTACTTC. Encoded protein: CASSPEGLEAEQYF.

The chain carries TRBV27 and TRBJ1-1; unclear D gene. Germline CDR1 and CDR2: MNHEY and SMNVEV (reference sequence). The CDR3 runs to 11 residues. The DNA for the CDR3 is TGTGCTTCGGTCGGGGTCGCTGAAGCTTTCTTT. This translates into CASVGVAEAFF.

V usage is TRBV5-1 and J usage is TRBJ2-5, with TRBD1 identical over 9 bases. Germline V gene data show CDR1 as SGHRS and CDR2 as YFSETQ. CDR3 length equals 16 residues. Losses at the gene ends were 3 bases for V and 2 bases for J; bases not matched to a gene: 8. This chain's CDR3 is CASSSGQGFSQETQYF. For the CDR3, the DNA is TGCGCCAGCAGCTCGGGACAGGGATTTTCGCAAGAGACCCAGTACTTC.

V and J are TRBV9 and TRBJ2-1; 11 positions match TRBD2. This CDR3 is 18 amino acids long. V was pared by 0 bases and J by 4 bases, with 9 bases of the junction left unmatched. The V gene's germline CDR1 is SGDLS and CDR2 YYNGEE. Here the CDR3 reads CASSVDTSGGLRYNEQFF. The DNA of the CDR3 is TGTGCCAGCAGCGTAGATACTAGCGGGGGCTTGAGGTACAATGAGCAGTTCTTC.

The V gene is TRBV6-1, the J gene TRBJ2-2, with a possible D match to TRBD2 (5 bases). Germline loops: CDR1 MNHNS, CDR2 SASEGT. The V end was cut by 4 bases, the J end by 0 bases, with 9 bases between. This CDR3 contains 15 residues. For the CDR3, the DNA is TGTGCCAGCAGTGGGTTGACTACGAACACCGGGGAGCTGTTTTTT. Its protein product is CASSGLTTNTGELFF.

The V call is TRBV5-1, the J call TRBJ1-4, with D unclear. Germline-derived CDR1 and CDR2 are SGHRS and YFSETQ. This CDR3 comprises 12 residues. The V and J ends lost 5 bases and 5 bases respectively, with 7 bases between them. Written as DNA, the CDR3 is TGCGCCAGCAGAATCGGGAATGAAAAACTGTTTTTT. Translated, it gives CASRIGNEKLFF. Combining the CDR3 with reference TRBV5-1 and TRBJ1-4 gives the whole variable domain KAGVTQTPRYLIKTRGQQVTLSCSPISGHRSVSWYQQTPGQGLQFLFEYFSETQRNKGNFPGRFSGRQFSNSRSEMNVSTLELGDSALYLCASRIGNEKLFFGSGTQLSVL.

The chain has TRBV4-3 and TRBJ2-6; D may be TRBD1 (6 bases). This CDR3 has 15 amino acids. Germline V CDR1 and CDR2: LGHNA, YSLEER. Between the trimmed V and J ends, which lost 0 bases and 6 bases, there was a span of 9 bases. The CDR3 region has the DNA TGCGCCAGCAGCCAAGATCCAGGGGAGGCCAACGTCCTGACTTTC. Translated: CASSQDPGEANVLTF.

The V and J genes are TRBV6-1 and TRBJ1-2; 8 bases are a match to TRBD1. Germline assignment: CDR1 MNHNS and CDR2 SASEGT. This CDR3 is 13 amino acids long. The ends lost 2 bases at V and 7 bases at J; junction bases unmatched: 3. DNA of the CDR3: TGTGCCAGCAGTGAACAGGGGGCGGTTGGCTACACCTTC. Residues: CASSEQGAVGYTF.

The chain joins TRBV7-2 to TRBJ2-1; 7 nucleotides agree with TRBD2. The CDR3 has 17 amino acids. V shed 0 bases and J 4 bases; nucleotides not matched to a gene: 9. Germline V lookup: CDR1 SGHTA, CDR2 FQGNSA. The CDR3 DNA follows: TGTGCCAGCAGCTTAGCCCGGCGGGGGAATTCATACAATGAGCAGTTCTTC. Protein sequence: CASSLARRGNSYNEQFF. Drawing the rest from reference TRBV7-2 and TRBJ2-1, the complete variable domain is GAGVSQSPSNKVTEKGKDVELRCDPISGHTALYWYRQSLGQGLEFLIYFQGNSAPDKSGLPSDRFSAERTGGSVSTLTIQRTQQEDSAVYLCASSLARRGNSYNEQFFGPGTRLTVL.

This clone appeared a few times. V usage is TRBV19 and J usage is TRBJ1-5; no clear D. Germline values: CDR1 LNHDA, CDR2 SQIVND (reference sequence). The ends were cut back, 5 bases at V and 3 bases at J, with 17 bases in the middle. This CDR3 contains 16 residues. Here the CDR3 reads CASSLQDDLNNQPQHF. CDR3 in DNA: TGTGCCAGTAGTCTCCAGGACGACCTAAACAATCAGCCCCAGCATTTT.

This clone was found once. The chain is built from TRBV6-1 and TRBJ2-5; a possible D gene is TRBD1 (5 bases). This CDR3 contains 14 residues. Germline loops: CDR1 MNHNS, CDR2 SASEGT. CDR3 in amino acids: CATRSDSASETQYF. The DNA for the CDR3 is TGTGCTACCAGAAGCGACAGTGCCTCAGAGACCCAGTACTTC.

This CDR3 is CAWSVSLGPPDTQYF. DNA of the CDR3: TGTGCCTGGAGTGTATCCCTGGGTCCCCCAGATACGCAGTATTTT. V usage is TRBV30 and J usage is TRBJ2-3; D not resolved. The CDR3 extends over 15 amino acids. Trimming took off 0 bases at V and 4 bases at J, with 14 bases between the two ends. Germline V CDR1 and CDR2: GTSNPN, SVGIG (reference sequence).

The chain couples TRBV11-3 to TRBJ1-1, with a tentative D call TRBD1 (6 bases). This CDR3 comprises 12 residues. V lost 11 bases, J lost 1 base, and 11 bases lay in between. Germline lookup yields CDR1 SGHNT and CDR2 YENEEA. The CDR3 DNA follows: TGTGCCGGCCAGGGGACGAACACTGAAGCTTTCTTT. Amino acid sequence: CAGQGTNTEAFF. The full variable domain, completed using reference TRBV11-3 and TRBJ1-1, is EAGVVQSPRYKIIEKKQPVAFWCNPISGHNTLYWYLQNLGQGPELLIRYENEEAVDDSQLPKDRFSAERLKGVDSTLKIQPAELGDSAVYLCAGQGTNTEAFFGQGTRLTVV.

This clone was observed a handful of times. The chain joins TRBV4-1 to TRBJ1-6; D not resolved. Trimming shortened V by 1 base and J by 6 bases, and 13 bases separated the two germline ends. In germline, CDR1 is MGHRA, CDR2 YSYEKL. This CDR3 contains 16 residues. The CDR3 reads CASSQGVSPSNSPLHF. The CDR3 DNA sequence: TGCGCCAGCAGCCAAGGGGTTTCCCCATCTAATTCACCCCTCCACTTT.

Points on this clone: This sample includes further DNA sequences coding for the same CDR3. The chain carries TRBV4-2 and TRBJ2-3; D is undetermined. V lost 0 bases to trimming and J lost 0 bases, with 4 bases between them. The CDR3 has 14 residues. CDR1 LGHNA and CDR2 YNFKEQ come from the germline V gene. The CDR3 region is CASSQDSSTDTQYF. The CDR3 coding sequence is TGTGCCAGCAGCCAAGATTCTAGCACAGATACGCAGTATTTT.

The chain combines TRBV9 with TRBJ2-3; 9 bases map to TRBD2. Germline V CDR1 and CDR2: SGDLS, YYNGEE. With V trimmed by 0 bases and J by 5 bases, 7 bases remained unmatched. This CDR3 contains 16 residues. Here the CDR3 DNA reads TGTGCCAGCAGCGTAGTCGCGGGAGGGCCGGGAGATACGCAGTATTTT. Its protein product is CASSVVAGGPGDTQYF.

The chain is built from TRBV2 and TRBJ1-2, with D uncertain. The length of the CDR3 is 15 residues. In germline, CDR1 is SNHLY, CDR2 FYNNEI. Trimming cost V 10 bases and J 4 bases, with 22 bases left between them. DNA of the CDR3: TGTGCCACCCTCGCCTCCCAGGCGGGGTCCTATGGCTACACCTTC. Its protein product is CATLASQAGSYGYTF.

V usage is TRBV7-2 and J usage is TRBJ1-3, with a possible D match to TRBD1 (5 bases). This CDR3 has 16 residues. CDR1 is SGHTA, CDR2 FQGNSA, per germline. V was pared by 5 bases and J by 1 base, with 15 bases between. The CDR3 here is CASSAFTGASGNTIYF. CDR3 DNA sequence: TGTGCCAGCAGCGCTTTCACCGGGGCTTCTGGAAACACCATATATTTT.

The rearrangement links TRBV6-5 to TRBJ2-2; D is ambiguous. From germline, CDR1 is MNHEY and CDR2 SVGAGI. CDR3 size: 16 residues. The V end lost 0 bases, the J end lost 2 bases, and 10 bases lay between the germline ends. The CDR3 sequence is CASSYSRHLNTGELFF. The CDR3 DNA sequence: TGTGCCAGCAGTTACTCGAGACACCTAAACACCGGGGAGCTGTTTTTT.

The chain is built from TRBV5-1 and TRBJ2-3; TRBD2 matches at 10 bases. CDR1 is SGHRS and CDR2 is YFSETQ in the germline V gene. After removal of 0 bases from V and 6 bases from J, the junction contained 7 bases not matched to a gene. This CDR3 spans 16 amino acids. DNA for the CDR3: TGCGCCAGCAGCTTGGAGGCTAGCGGGAGTGGCGATACGCAGTATTTT. Its translation is CASSLEASGSGDTQYF.

The chain carries TRBV5-1 and TRBJ2-5; 10 bases are shared with TRBD2. This CDR3 contains 15 residues. CDR1 and CDR2 from the germline V gene are SGHRS and YFSETQ. J lost 5 bases, V lost 0 bases, and 4 bases had no gene match. The CDR3 reads CASSLDPGLAETQYF. DNA of the CDR3: TGCGCCAGCAGCTTGGACCCGGGACTAGCGGAGACCCAGTACTTC.

For the CDR3, the DNA is TGTGCCAGCAGTGGAATGGGGACTATCCTCACCGGGGAGCTGTTTTTT. Amino acid sequence: CASSGMGTILTGELFF. The V gene is TRBV27, the J gene TRBJ2-2; 7 positions match TRBD2. There are 16 residues in the CDR3. V trimming: 5 bases; J trimming: 4 bases; junction bases outside the gene matches: 10. The V gene's germline CDR1 is MNHEY and CDR2 SMNVEV (reference sequence).

The chain carries TRBV5-4 and TRBJ2-7, with TRBD2 matching 7 bases. The length of the CDR3 is 15 residues. Germline CDR1 reads SGHNT; CDR2 reads YYREEE (reference sequence). After removal of 2 bases from V and 6 bases from J, the junction contained 11 bases not matched to a gene. CDR3 sequence reads: CASSFERGRFSEQYF. In DNA, the CDR3 is TGTGCCAGCAGCTTTGAGCGGGGCAGATTCTCCGAGCAGTACTTC.

The rearrangement links TRBV19 to TRBJ2-3; D tentatively fits TRBD1 or TRBD2 (5 bases each). Germline loops: CDR1 LNHDA, CDR2 SQIVND (reference sequence). This CDR3 region has 15 residues. Trimming removed 4 bases from V and 1 base from J, with 12 bases in between. CDR3 nucleotides: TGTGCCAGTAGTACGCCTGGGGGTGGCACAGATACGCAGTATTTT. Protein sequence: CASSTPGGGTDTQYF.